This T cell receptor beta chain appears in the sequencing data of a study of blood T cell repertoires in COVID-19. Study background: Material from acute and convalescent COVID-19 was sourced from the United States, Italy and Spain.

The data were produced by immunoSEQ multiplex PCR, yet TCRdb's version contains in-frame clones alone and is incomplete. The sample has hundreds of thousands of clones; around 90% are singletons. Germline V gives CDR1 ENHRY, CDR2 SYGVKD. J was trimmed by 3 bases and V by 10 bases; bases with no gene match: 9. The CDR3 runs to 15 residues. The sample taken for sequencing was peripheral blood. The clonotype originates from a woman between 25 and 40 years old with COVID-19, enrolled during active disease. The chain recombines TRBV10-3 with TRBJ1-3; TRBD1 aligns across 10 bases. In DNA, the CDR3 is TGTGCCACCTTCCTGGGACAGGGGTTTGGAAACACCATATATTTT. This encodes CATFLGQGFGNTIYF.